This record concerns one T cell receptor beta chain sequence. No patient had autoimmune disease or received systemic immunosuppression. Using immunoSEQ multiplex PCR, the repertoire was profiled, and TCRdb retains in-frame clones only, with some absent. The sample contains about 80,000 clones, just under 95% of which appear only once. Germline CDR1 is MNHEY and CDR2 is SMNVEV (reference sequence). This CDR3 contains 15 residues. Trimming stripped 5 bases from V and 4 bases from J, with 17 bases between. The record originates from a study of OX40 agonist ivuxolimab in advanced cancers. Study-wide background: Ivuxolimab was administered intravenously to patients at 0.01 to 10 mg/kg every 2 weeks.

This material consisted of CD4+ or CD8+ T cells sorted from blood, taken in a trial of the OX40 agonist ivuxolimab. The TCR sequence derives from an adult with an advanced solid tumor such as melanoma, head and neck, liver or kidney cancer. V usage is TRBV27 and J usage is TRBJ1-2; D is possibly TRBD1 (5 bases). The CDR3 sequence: CASSLRLNGGYGYTF. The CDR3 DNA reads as TGTGCCAGCAGTCTCCGACTCAACGGGGGCTATGGCTACACCTTC.